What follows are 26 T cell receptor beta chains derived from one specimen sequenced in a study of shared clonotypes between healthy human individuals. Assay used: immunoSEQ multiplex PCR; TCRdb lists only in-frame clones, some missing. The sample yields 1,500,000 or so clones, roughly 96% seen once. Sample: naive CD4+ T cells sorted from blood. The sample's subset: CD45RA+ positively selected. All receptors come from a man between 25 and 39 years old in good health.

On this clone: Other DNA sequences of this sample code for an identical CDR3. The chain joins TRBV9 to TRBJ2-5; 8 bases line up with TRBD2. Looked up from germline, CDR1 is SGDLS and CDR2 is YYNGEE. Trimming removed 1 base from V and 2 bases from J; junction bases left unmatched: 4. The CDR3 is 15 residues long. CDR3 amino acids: CASSVTSGVQETQYF. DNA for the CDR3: TGTGCCAGCAGCGTAACTAGCGGTGTTCAAGAGACCCAGTACTTC.

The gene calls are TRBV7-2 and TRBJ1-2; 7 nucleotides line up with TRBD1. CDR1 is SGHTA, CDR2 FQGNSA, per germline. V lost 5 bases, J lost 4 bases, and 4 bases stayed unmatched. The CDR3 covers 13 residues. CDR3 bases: TGTGCCAGCAGCCTGGGACAGTTCTATGGCTACACCTTC. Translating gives CASSLGQFYGYTF.

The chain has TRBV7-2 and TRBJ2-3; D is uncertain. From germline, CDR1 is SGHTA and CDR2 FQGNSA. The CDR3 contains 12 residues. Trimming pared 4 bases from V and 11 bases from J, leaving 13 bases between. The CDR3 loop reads CASSSATGVQYF. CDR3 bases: TGTGCCAGCAGCTCAGCCACGGGCGTGCAGTATTTT.

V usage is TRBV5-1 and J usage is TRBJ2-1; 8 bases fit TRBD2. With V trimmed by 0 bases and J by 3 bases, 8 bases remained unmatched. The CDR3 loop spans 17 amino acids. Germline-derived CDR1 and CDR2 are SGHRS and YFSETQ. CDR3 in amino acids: CASSLGTSGAGYNEQFF. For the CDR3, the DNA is TGCGCCAGCAGCTTGGGTACTAGCGGAGCGGGCTACAATGAGCAGTTCTTC.

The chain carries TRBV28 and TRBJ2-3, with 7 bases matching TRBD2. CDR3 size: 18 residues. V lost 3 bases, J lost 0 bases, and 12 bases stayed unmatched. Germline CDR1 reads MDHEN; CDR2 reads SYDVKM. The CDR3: CASSFKKTSPQSTDTQYF. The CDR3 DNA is TGTGCCAGCAGTTTTAAAAAGACTAGCCCCCAGAGCACAGATACGCAGTATTTT.

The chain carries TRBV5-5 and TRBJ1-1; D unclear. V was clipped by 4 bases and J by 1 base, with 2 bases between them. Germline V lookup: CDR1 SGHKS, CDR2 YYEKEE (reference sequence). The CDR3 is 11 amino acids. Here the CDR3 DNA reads TGTGCCAGCAGCCCGAACACTGAAGCTTTCTTT. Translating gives CASSPNTEAFF.

For the CDR3, the DNA is TGTGCCAGTAGTATAGTGCTAGCGGGAGGGTGGTCCTACAATGAGCAGTTCTTC. Its protein is CASSIVLAGGWSYNEQFF. The chain recombines TRBV19 with TRBJ2-1; 12 bases match TRBD2. V shed 1 base, J shed 1 base, and the junction held 5 bases outside the gene matches. Germline CDR1 reads LNHDA; CDR2 reads SQIVND (reference sequence). The CDR3 runs 18 residues.

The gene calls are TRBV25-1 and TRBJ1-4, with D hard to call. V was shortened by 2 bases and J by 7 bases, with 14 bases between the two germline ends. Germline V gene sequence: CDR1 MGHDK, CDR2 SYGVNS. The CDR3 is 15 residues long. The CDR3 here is CASSEQGSRSEKLFF. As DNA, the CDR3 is TGTGCCAGCAGTGAACAAGGGAGTCGGAGTGAAAAACTGTTTTTT.

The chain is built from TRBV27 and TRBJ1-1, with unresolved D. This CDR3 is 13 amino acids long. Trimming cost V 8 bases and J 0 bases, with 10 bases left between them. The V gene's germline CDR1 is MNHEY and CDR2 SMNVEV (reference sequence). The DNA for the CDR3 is TGTGCCAGCGCGCGACGGATGAACACTGAAGCTTTCTTT. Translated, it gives CASARRMNTEAFF.

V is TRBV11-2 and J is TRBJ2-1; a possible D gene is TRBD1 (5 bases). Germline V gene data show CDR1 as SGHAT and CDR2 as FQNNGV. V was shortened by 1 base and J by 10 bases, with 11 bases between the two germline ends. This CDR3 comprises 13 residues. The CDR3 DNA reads TGTGCCAGCAGCTTAGTGCAGGGCTACGAGCAGTTCTTC. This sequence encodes CASSLVQGYEQFF.

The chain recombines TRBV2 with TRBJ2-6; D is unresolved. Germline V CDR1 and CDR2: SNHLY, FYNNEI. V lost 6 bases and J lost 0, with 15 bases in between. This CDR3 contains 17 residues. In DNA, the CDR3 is TGTGCCAGCAGGAGGTCCCTCCTCGTCTCTGGGGCCAACGTCCTGACTTTC. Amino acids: CASRRSLLVSGANVLTF.

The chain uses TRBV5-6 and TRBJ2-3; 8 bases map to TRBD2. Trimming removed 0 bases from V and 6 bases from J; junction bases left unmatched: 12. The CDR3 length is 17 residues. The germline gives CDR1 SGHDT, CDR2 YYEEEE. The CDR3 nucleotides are TGTGCCAGCAGCTTGGGGACGAGCGGGAGTTCGTTGGATACGCAGTATTTT. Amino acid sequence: CASSLGTSGSSLDTQYF.

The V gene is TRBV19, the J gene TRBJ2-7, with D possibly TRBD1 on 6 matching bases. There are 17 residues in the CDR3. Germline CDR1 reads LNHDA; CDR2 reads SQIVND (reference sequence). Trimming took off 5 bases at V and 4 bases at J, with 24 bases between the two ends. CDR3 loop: CASSPSGTHQIIYEQYF. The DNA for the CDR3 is TGTGCCAGTAGTCCATCCGGGACACATCAAATTATTTACGAGCAGTACTTC.

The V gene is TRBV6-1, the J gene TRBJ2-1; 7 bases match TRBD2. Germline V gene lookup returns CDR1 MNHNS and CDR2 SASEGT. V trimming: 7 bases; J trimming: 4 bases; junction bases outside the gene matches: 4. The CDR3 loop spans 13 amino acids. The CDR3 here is CASTRAGYNEQFF. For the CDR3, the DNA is TGTGCCAGCACGAGAGCGGGATACAATGAGCAGTTCTTC.

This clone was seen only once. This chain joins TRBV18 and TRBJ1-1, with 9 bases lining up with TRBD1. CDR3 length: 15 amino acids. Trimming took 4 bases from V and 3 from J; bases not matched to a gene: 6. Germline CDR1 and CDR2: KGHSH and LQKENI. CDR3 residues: CASSQQGAPDTEAFF. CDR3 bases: TGTGCCAGCTCACAACAGGGGGCGCCGGACACTGAAGCTTTCTTT.

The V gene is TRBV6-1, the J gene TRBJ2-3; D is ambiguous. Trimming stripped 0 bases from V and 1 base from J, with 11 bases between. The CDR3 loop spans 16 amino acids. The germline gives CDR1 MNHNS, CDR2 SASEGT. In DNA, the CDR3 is TGTGCCAGCAGTGAAGCGTCTAGTACCGGCACAGATACGCAGTATTTT. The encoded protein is CASSEASSTGTDTQYF.

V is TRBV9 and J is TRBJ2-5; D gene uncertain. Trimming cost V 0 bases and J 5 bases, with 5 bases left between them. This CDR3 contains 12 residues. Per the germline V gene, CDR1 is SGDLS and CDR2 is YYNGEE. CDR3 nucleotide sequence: TGTGCCAGCAGCGTAGATCATGAGACCCAGTACTTC. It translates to CASSVDHETQYF.

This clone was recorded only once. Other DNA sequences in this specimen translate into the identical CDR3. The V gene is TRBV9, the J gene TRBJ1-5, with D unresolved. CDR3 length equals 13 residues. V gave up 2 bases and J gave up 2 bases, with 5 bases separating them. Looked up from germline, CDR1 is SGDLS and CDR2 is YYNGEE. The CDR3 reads CASSVSGNQPQHF. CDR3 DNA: TGTGCCAGCAGCGTCTCGGGCAATCAGCCCCAGCATTTT.

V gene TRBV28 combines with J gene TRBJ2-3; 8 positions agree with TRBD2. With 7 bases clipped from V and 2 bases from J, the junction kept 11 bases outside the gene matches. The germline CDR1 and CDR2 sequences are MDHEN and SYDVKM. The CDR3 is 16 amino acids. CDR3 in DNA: TGTGCCAGCATCCCGGGACTAGGGTCTCACACAGATACGCAGTATTTT. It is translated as CASIPGLGSHTDTQYF. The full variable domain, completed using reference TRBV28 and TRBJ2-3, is DVKVTQSSRYLVKRTGEKVFLECVQDMDHENMFWYRQDPGLGLRLIYFSYDVKMKEKGDIPEGYSVSREKKERFSLILESASTNQTSMYLCASIPGLGSHTDTQYFGPGTRLTVL.

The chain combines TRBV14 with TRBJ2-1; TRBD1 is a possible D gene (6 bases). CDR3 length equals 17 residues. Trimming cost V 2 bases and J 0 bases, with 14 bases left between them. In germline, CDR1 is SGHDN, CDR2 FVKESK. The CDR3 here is CASSQTAGASSYNEQFF. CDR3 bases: TGTGCCAGCAGCCAAACCGCAGGGGCGAGCTCCTACAATGAGCAGTTCTTC.

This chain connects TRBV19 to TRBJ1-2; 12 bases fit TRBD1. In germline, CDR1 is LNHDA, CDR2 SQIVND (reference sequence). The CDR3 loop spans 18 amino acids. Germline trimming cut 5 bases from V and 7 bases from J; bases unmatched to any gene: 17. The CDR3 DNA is TGTGCCAGTAGTGCCCGACCGGGACAGGGGGCGCCTCTAGGTGGCTACACCTTC. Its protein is CASSARPGQGAPLGGYTF. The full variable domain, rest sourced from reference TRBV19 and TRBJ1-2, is DGGITQSPKYLFRKEGQNVTLSCEQNLNHDAMYWYRQDPGQGLRLIYYSQIVNDFQKGDIAEGYSVSREKKESFPLTVTSAQKNPTAFYLCASSARPGQGAPLGGYTFGSGTRLTVV.

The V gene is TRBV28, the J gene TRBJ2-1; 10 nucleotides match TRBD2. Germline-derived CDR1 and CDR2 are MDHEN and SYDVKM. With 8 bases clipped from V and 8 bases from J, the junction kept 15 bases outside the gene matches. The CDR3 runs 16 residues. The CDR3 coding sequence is TGTGCCAGCTGGCGTCTCCTAGCGGGAGCTCGGGATGAGCAGTTCTTC. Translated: CASWRLLAGARDEQFF.

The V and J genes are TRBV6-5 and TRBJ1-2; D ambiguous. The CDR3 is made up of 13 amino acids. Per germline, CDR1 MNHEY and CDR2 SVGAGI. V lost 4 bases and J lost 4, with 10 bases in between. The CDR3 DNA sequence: TGTGCCAGCAGTTTAGGACGGATCTATGGCTACACCTTC. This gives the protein CASSLGRIYGYTF.

The CDR3 here is CASSPQTGTGEKLFF. The CDR3 DNA follows: TGTGCCAGCTCACCTCAGACGGGGACAGGGGAAAAACTGTTTTTT. The chain has TRBV18 and TRBJ1-4; TRBD1 aligns across 9 bases. After removal of 3 bases from V and 8 bases from J, the junction contained 7 bases not matched to a gene. The CDR3 runs to 15 residues. The germline V gene encodes CDR1 KGHSH and CDR2 LQKENI.

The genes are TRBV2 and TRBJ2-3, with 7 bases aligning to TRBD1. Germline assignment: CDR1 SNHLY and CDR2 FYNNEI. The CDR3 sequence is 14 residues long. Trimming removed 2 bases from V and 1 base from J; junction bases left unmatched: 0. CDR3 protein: CASSETGGTDTQYF. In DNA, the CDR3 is TGTGCCAGCAGTGAAACAGGGGGCACAGATACGCAGTATTTT.

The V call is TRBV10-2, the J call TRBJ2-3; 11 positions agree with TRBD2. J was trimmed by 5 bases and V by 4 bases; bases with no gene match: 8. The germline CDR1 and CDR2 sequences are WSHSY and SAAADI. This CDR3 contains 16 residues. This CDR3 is CASSVIAGGPVDTQYF. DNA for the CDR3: TGCGCCAGCAGTGTAATAGCGGGAGGGCCAGTAGATACGCAGTATTTT.